Following are 30 T cell receptor beta chains from one sample sequenced in a study of cytomegalovirus exposure and HLA in healthy donors. The study ran its PCR with 60 Vbeta and 13 Jbeta primers. Sequencing was performed with immunoSEQ multiplex PCR; in TCRdb, only in-frame clones are kept and a portion is missing. The record lists 96,000 or so clones, of which the ten most abundant hold approximately 6%. Source material: PBMCs. These receptors came from a girl aged 5 to 17 in good health and CMV-seropositive.

The chain uses TRBV5-1 and TRBJ2-2; 8 nucleotides line up with TRBD1. V shed 4 bases, J shed 6 bases, and the junction held 8 bases outside the gene matches. CDR1 and CDR2 from the germline V gene are SGHRS and YFSETQ. There are 15 residues in the CDR3. The CDR3 DNA reads TGCGCCAGCAGCGTGACAGGGGACGCCCCCGGGGAGCTGTTTTTT. This encodes CASSVTGDAPGELFF.

The CDR3 sequence: CAISERRGVPEAFF. The CDR3 DNA follows: TGTGCCATCAGTGAACGCAGGGGCGTCCCTGAAGCTTTCTTT. The V gene is TRBV10-3, the J gene TRBJ1-1, with D tentatively TRBD1 (6 bases). Trimming stripped 3 bases from V and 6 bases from J, with 14 bases between. CDR3 length equals 14 residues. The V gene's germline CDR1 is ENHRY and CDR2 SYGVKD.

The J gene is TRBJ2-5, the V gene TRBV7-3; 11 bases agree with TRBD2. The V gene's germline CDR1 is SGHTA and CDR2 FQGTGA. CDR3 length: 13 residues. Trimming cost V 5 bases and J 4 bases; bases outside gene matches: 0. The CDR3 loop reads CASSGLAGETQYF. CDR3 nucleotide sequence: TGTGCCAGCAGCGGACTAGCGGGAGAGACCCAGTACTTC. Drawing the rest from reference TRBV7-3 and TRBJ2-5, the complete variable domain is GAGVSQTPSNKVTEKGKYVELRCDPISGHTALYWYRQSLGQGPEFLIYFQGTGAADDSGLPNDRFFAVRPEGSVSTLKIQRTERGDSAVYLCASSGLAGETQYFGPGTRLLVL.

The rearrangement joins TRBV4-1 to TRBJ1-2; D is unclear. Germline CDR1 and CDR2: MGHRA and YSYEKL. Trimming took 7 bases from V and 4 from J, leaving 16 bases between them. The CDR3 totals 14 residues. CDR3 DNA: TGCGCCAGCACCCGCGGGCCCCTTACCTATGGCTACACCTTC. It specifies CASTRGPLTYGYTF.

The rearrangement joins TRBV5-1 to TRBJ2-7; 14 bases fit TRBD2. Germline V gene sequence: CDR1 SGHRS, CDR2 YFSETQ. V was pared by 4 bases and J by 6 bases, with 9 bases of the junction left unmatched. This CDR3 contains 16 residues. This chain's CDR3 is CASSPFPGTSGGEQYV. The CDR3 DNA reads as TGCGCCAGCAGCCCGTTCCCCGGGACTAGCGGGGGCGAGCAGTACGTC.

In DNA, the CDR3 is TGTGCCAGCTCACCAGCAGATGGAAACACCATATATTTT. As protein: CASSPADGNTIYF. The chain carries TRBV18 and TRBJ1-3; no clear D. The CDR3 consists of 13 residues. The germline CDR1 and CDR2 sequences are KGHSH and LQKENI. V lost 2 bases and J lost 3, with 5 bases in between.

The gene calls are TRBV9 and TRBJ1-3; D unresolved. Trimming took off 7 bases at V and 1 base at J, with 9 bases between the two ends. This CDR3 contains 13 residues. CDR1 and CDR2 (germline): SGDLS, YYNGEE. Here the CDR3 reads CASSTVSGNTIYF. The CDR3 region has the DNA TGTGCCAGCTCCACAGTATCTGGAAACACCATATATTTT. The full variable domain, with the rest looked up from reference TRBV9 and TRBJ1-3, is DSGVTQTPKHLITATGQRVTLRCSPRSGDLSVYWYQQSLDQGLQFLIQYYNGEERAKGNILERFSAQQFPDLHSELNLSSLELGDSALYFCASSTVSGNTIYFGEGSWLTVV.

V gene TRBV6-1 combines with J gene TRBJ1-6; D is uncertain. Germline CDR1 and CDR2: MNHNS and SASEGT. V was trimmed by 8 bases and J by 9 bases, leaving 14 bases between them. CDR3 length: 13 residues. DNA of the CDR3: TGTGCCAGCGGCGAGGAATTTGGTTCACCCCTCCACTTT. Protein: CASGEEFGSPLHF.

The V call is TRBV7-2, the J call TRBJ2-5; 12 positions match TRBD2. V shed 2 bases, J shed 5 bases, and the junction held 9 bases outside the gene matches. Per the germline V gene, CDR1 is SGHTA and CDR2 is FQGNSA. The length of the CDR3 is 17 residues. The CDR3, as DNA: TGTGCCAGCAGCTTACCAGAACTAGCGGGGGGTCTGGAGACCCAGTACTTC. It is translated as CASSLPELAGGLETQYF.

The chain links TRBV9 to TRBJ1-2; D perhaps matches TRBD1 (6 bases). The CDR3 is 16 amino acids. Looked up from germline, CDR1 is SGDLS and CDR2 is YYNGEE. Trimming removed 3 bases from V and 0 bases from J, with 15 bases in between. CDR3 protein: CASSAYSGDANYGYTF. Written as DNA, the CDR3 is TGTGCCAGCAGCGCTTATTCAGGGGACGCTAACTATGGCTACACCTTC.

The chain carries TRBV29-1 and TRBJ2-1; weak D call: TRBD1 (7 bases). Germline CDR1 SQVTM, CDR2 ANQGSEA. This CDR3 is built from 12 residues. V was cut by 2 bases and J by 12 bases, with 14 bases left in between. The CDR3 nucleotides are TGCAGCGTTGAATCAGGGGGGTTTGTGCAGTTCTTC. Translated, it gives CSVESGGFVQFF.

The J gene is TRBJ1-5, the V gene TRBV4-3, with TRBD1 matching over 12 bases. This CDR3 has 17 amino acids. With 0 bases clipped from V and 7 bases from J, the junction kept 7 bases outside the gene matches. The germline CDR1 and CDR2 sequences are LGHNA and YSLEER. CDR3 nucleotide sequence: TGCGCCAGCAGCCAAGATCTTGGGACAGGGGGCGGACAGCCCCAGCATTTT. Protein: CASSQDLGTGGGQPQHF.

The rearrangement links TRBV5-4 to TRBJ2-3; 10 bases align to TRBD1. This CDR3 region has 16 residues. J gave up 3 bases and V 4 bases, and 8 bases lay outside the gene matches. Germline V gene lookup returns CDR1 SGHNT and CDR2 YYREEE (reference sequence). The chain's CDR3 is CASSTTPGQGTDTQYF. The CDR3 DNA reads TGTGCCAGCAGCACAACTCCGGGACAGGGGACAGATACGCAGTATTTT.

J is TRBJ1-1 and V is TRBV7-9; D might be TRBD1 (5 bases). Germline-derived CDR1 and CDR2 are SEHNR and FQNEAQ (reference sequence). V was cut by 6 bases and J by 3 bases, with 11 bases left in between. The CDR3 covers 13 residues. The CDR3 DNA reads as TGTGCCAGCAGACCATCGGGGGACACTGAAGCTTTCTTT. Its protein is CASRPSGDTEAFF.

The rearrangement links TRBV30 to TRBJ2-1, with 8 positions matching TRBD2. The germline CDR1 and CDR2 sequences are GTSNPN and SVGIG (reference sequence). Losses at the gene ends were 0 bases for V and 9 bases for J; bases not matched to a gene: 16. This CDR3 spans 17 amino acids. The CDR3 DNA sequence: TGTGCCTGGAGTGTACGTCCCATACGGGGGGGAGGGGCTGAGCAGTTCTTC. Its protein product is CAWSVRPIRGGGAEQFF.

The chain carries TRBV19 and TRBJ1-4; 8 bases agree with TRBD1. Germline V gene data show CDR1 as LNHDA and CDR2 as SQIVND (reference sequence). V gave up 8 bases and J gave up 7 bases; unmatched junction bases: 6. CDR3 length: 13 amino acids. This chain's CDR3 is CASLQGAGEKLFF. CDR3 coding DNA: TGTGCCAGTCTCCAGGGGGCAGGTGAAAAACTGTTTTTT.

The genes are TRBV6-5 and TRBJ1-2; possibly TRBD1 for D (6 bases). Germline values: CDR1 MNHEY, CDR2 SVGAGI. The ends were cut back, 6 bases at V and 5 bases at J, with 16 bases in the middle. The CDR3 covers 14 residues. The CDR3 coding sequence is TGTGCCAGCAGACCCTCCGGGACAAAGTATGGCTACACCTTC. Encoded protein: CASRPSGTKYGYTF.

This sequence joins TRBV7-5 and TRBJ1-2; the table names TRBD1, a call not compared with the DNA. TRBV7-5 constitutes a pseudogene. The CDR3 consists of 11 residues. The CDR3 reads CARSLAGGYTF. The CDR3 nucleotides are TGTGCCAGAAGCTTAGCAGGTGGCTACACCTTC.

The V call is TRBV4-2, the J call TRBJ1-5, with a possible D match to TRBD1 (5 bases). The ends were cut back, 2 bases at V and 0 bases at J, with 8 bases in the middle. The length of the CDR3 is 15 residues. The V gene's germline CDR1 is LGHNA and CDR2 YNFKEQ. The CDR3 is CASSQQGYSNQPQHF. The CDR3 region has the DNA TGTGCCAGCAGCCAACAGGGTTATAGCAATCAGCCCCAGCATTTT.

For the CDR3, the DNA is TGTGCCAGCAGCGCCCCCAGGGGCGGACAGAAAGCTTTCTTT. It specifies CASSAPRGGQKAFF. The chain employs TRBV9 and TRBJ1-1, with a weak D call TRBD1 (6 bases). The CDR3 covers 14 residues. Germline CDR1 is SGDLS and CDR2 is YYNGEE. V dropped 3 bases and J dropped 9 bases, with 18 bases sitting between them.

This rearrangement joins TRBV6-5 to TRBJ1-2; D remains ambiguous. Trimming removed 8 bases at V and 3 bases at J, with 16 bases between. The CDR3 is 14 amino acids. CDR1 and CDR2 from the germline V gene are MNHEY and SVGAGI. The CDR3 bases are TGTGCCAGCTCTCCCTTCTCAGGATACTATGGCTACACCTTC. This sequence encodes CASSPFSGYYGYTF.

This chain connects TRBV7-2 to TRBJ1-2, with D unresolved. CDR1 SGHTA and CDR2 FQGNSA come from the germline V gene. V lost 1 base, J lost 4 bases, and 7 bases lay in between. The CDR3 spans 13 residues. CDR3 sequence reads: CASSLGGLYGYTF. In DNA form, the CDR3 reads TGTGCCAGCAGCTTAGGAGGTCTCTATGGCTACACCTTC.

The V call is TRBV4-1, the J call TRBJ1-1, with 7 bases fitting TRBD1. CDR1 is MGHRA and CDR2 is YSYEKL in the germline V gene. The CDR3 has 17 amino acids. V was pared by 3 bases and J by 5 bases, with 15 bases of the junction left unmatched. The CDR3 DNA sequence: TGCGCCAGCAGCCAGGGAAACAGGGGCCCGGGTGGGACTGAAGCTTTCTTT. Translating gives CASSQGNRGPGGTEAFF.

The J gene is TRBJ1-5, the V gene TRBV10-3, with 7 positions matching TRBD1. Trimming cost V 6 bases and J 2 bases; bases outside gene matches: 7. The CDR3 consists of 15 residues. Germline V lookup: CDR1 ENHRY, CDR2 SYGVKD. CDR3 sequence reads: CAISDREWGNQPQHF. CDR3 in DNA: TGTGCCATCAGCGACAGGGAATGGGGCAATCAGCCCCAGCATTTT.

V usage is TRBV27 and J usage is TRBJ2-1, with TRBD2 matching 11 bases. The CDR3 contains 18 residues. Losses at the gene ends were 4 bases for V and 5 bases for J; bases not matched to a gene: 13. In germline, CDR1 is MNHEY, CDR2 SMNVEV (reference sequence). This chain's CDR3 is CASSSLFPGLADHNEQFF. The CDR3 nucleotides are TGTGCCAGCAGTTCCCTCTTCCCGGGACTAGCGGATCACAATGAGCAGTTCTTC.

The chain couples TRBV7-3 to TRBJ2-7; 10 nucleotides match TRBD2. The CDR3 runs 16 residues. Looked up from germline, CDR1 is SGHTA and CDR2 is FQGTGA. Trimming at V came to 1 base and at J to 7 bases, leaving 10 bases not matched to a gene. Here the CDR3 DNA reads TGTGCCAGCAGCTTAATGGCGAGCGGGGGGGCATATGAGCAGTACGTC. It encodes CASSLMASGGAYEQYV.

This chain joins TRBV12-5 and TRBJ1-4; TRBD1 agrees at 11 bases. Germline CDR1 is LGHNT and CDR2 is FRNRAP. Trimming removed 4 bases from V and 5 bases from J; junction bases left unmatched: 3. This CDR3 spans 15 amino acids. The DNA for the CDR3 is TGTGCTAGTGGTTACGGGACAGGGGGAAATGAAAAACTGTTTTTT. It encodes CASGYGTGGNEKLFF. Using reference TRBV12-5 and TRBJ1-4 for the parts outside the CDR3, the full variable domain is DARVTQTPRHKVTEMGQEVTMRCQPILGHNTVFWYRQTMMQGLELLAYFRNRAPLDDSGMPKDRFSAEMPDATLATLKIQPSEPRDSAVYFCASGYGTGGNEKLFFGSGTQLSVL.

This chain uses TRBV11-3 with TRBJ1-6; maybe TRBD1 (6 bases). The V gene lost 3 bases and the J gene lost 8 bases, with 11 bases spanning the gap. Germline V gene lookup returns CDR1 SGHNT and CDR2 YENEEA. The CDR3 loop spans 14 amino acids. The CDR3 reads CASSLTGVDSPLHF. DNA for the CDR3: TGTGCCAGCAGCTTGACAGGTGTAGATTCACCCCTCCACTTT. The full variable domain, completed using reference TRBV11-3 and TRBJ1-6, is EAGVVQSPRYKIIEKKQPVAFWCNPISGHNTLYWYLQNLGQGPELLIRYENEEAVDDSQLPKDRFSAERLKGVDSTLKIQPAELGDSAVYLCASSLTGVDSPLHFGNGTRLTVT.

This chain links TRBV6-1 with TRBJ1-1; D perhaps matches TRBD1 (5 bases). Between the trimmed V and J ends, which lost 5 bases and 0 bases, there was a span of 10 bases. Germline V gene sequence: CDR1 MNHNS, CDR2 SASEGT. The CDR3 is made up of 14 amino acids. CDR3 DNA sequence: TGTGCCAGCAGTCCAGGGCCGATGAACACTGAAGCTTTCTTT. Encoded protein: CASSPGPMNTEAFF.

Remarks on this clone: An end of the junction differs from the germline gene, which may be a read error. This sample includes further DNA sequences coding for the same CDR3. V gene TRBV27 combines with J gene TRBJ1-6; D unclear. This CDR3 contains 14 residues. Germline-derived CDR1 and CDR2 are MNHEY and SMNVEV (reference sequence). The CDR3 protein is CASNAGWGNSPLHF. CDR3 in DNA: TGTGCCAGCAATGCGGGGTGGGGAAATTCACCCCTACACTTT.